This T cell receptor (beta chain) was observed in a study of blood T cell repertoires in COVID-19. Study in general: Acute and convalescent COVID-19 specimens originated in the United States, Italy and Spain.

It was during active infection that Seattle patients were enrolled and then longitudinally followed. Authors' methods: Scientists estimated how many nucleated cells there were by amplifying reference gene primers. Measured with immunoSEQ multiplex PCR; TCRdb has only the in-frame clones, and not every one. The V and J calls and clone size are taken from that table; D and trimming were inferred from the DNA. This sample has about 64,000 clones, with 78% found just once. The CDR3 runs 14 residues. Germline V gene sequence: CDR1 SGHVS, CDR2 FNYEAQ. Trimming removed 5 bases at V and 4 bases at J, with 15 bases between.

Specimen: peripheral blood. The chain employs TRBV7-6 and TRBJ2-7; tentative D call: TRBD1 (6 bases). This TCR was recovered from a man aged 55-75 years with COVID-19, enrolled during active disease. The CDR3 reads CASSNRAVGYEQYF. DNA for the CDR3: TGTGCCAGCAGCAACAGGGCTGTTGGTTACGAGCAGTACTTC.